The T cell receptor (beta chain) described here comes from a study of cytotoxic CD8 clonotypes in ibrutinib-treated CLL. On the study more broadly: Included were 11 relapsed/refractory and about 14 treatment-naive patients, of whom roughly 17 were IGHV unmutated. The average sample held roughly 250,000 productive templates and tens of thousands of productive rearrangements.

Overall study findings and caveats: Once treatment began, public clonotypes, which were uncommon, contracted or stayed stable. Whereas clonality rose at ibrutinib response, it declined toward baseline at progression.

This clone has more than one count but fewer than ten. Its antigen remains unidentified. Germline values: CDR1 MNHEY, CDR2 SMNVEV (reference sequence). V lost 3 bases and J 6 bases, leaving 6 bases between the germline ends. The CDR3 spans 11 residues. Method: immunoSEQ multiplex PCR; TCRdb's copy keeps in-frame clones and lacks some. The sample includes 53,000 or so clones, roughly 58% of them seen just once. The chain uses TRBV27 and TRBJ2-7; no clear D gene. Sequencing used PBMCs, obtained at disease progression, from a patient treated with ibrutinib. This receptor was obtained from a human donor with chronic lymphocytic leukemia. DNA of the CDR3: TGTGCCAGCAGTTTTGGCGGCGAGCAGTACTTC. This gives the protein CASSFGGEQYF.